Listed here are 18 T cell receptor beta chains from one sample, sequenced in a study of vaccination effects on CD4 cells after COVID-19. Antigens of these TCRs are unknown. Repertoires were generated with immunoSEQ multiplex PCR, while TCRdb's copy carries only in-frame clones and drops some. The table has about 25,000 clones, less than 75% seen once. Isolating CD4+ T cells followed about 11 days of culture. The starting material was CD4+ T cells from PBMCs cultured without peptide, obtained before COVID-19 vaccination. The receptors derive from a human donor who received a COVID-19 vaccine.

The V call is TRBV7-8, the J call TRBJ1-1; 7 bases line up with TRBD1. This CDR3 region has 14 residues. After removal of 0 bases from V and 5 bases from J, the junction contained 3 bases not matched to a gene. Germline V CDR1 and CDR2: SGHVS, FQNEAQ. The CDR3 spells CASSLARGRTEAFF. Here the CDR3 DNA reads TGTGCCAGCAGCTTAGCCAGGGGGAGGACTGAAGCTTTCTTT.

The J gene is TRBJ2-1, the V gene TRBV10-3, with D possibly being TRBD1 or TRBD2 (6 bases each). The germline CDR1 and CDR2 sequences are ENHRY and SYGVKD. V was trimmed by 10 bases and J by 9 bases, leaving 22 bases between them. CDR3 length equals 14 residues. The CDR3: CATLTTAGEVEQFF. CDR3 nucleotides: TGTGCCACTCTCACAACCGCAGGGGAGGTTGAGCAGTTCTTC.

J is TRBJ2-5 and V is TRBV25-1; 9 bases are a match to TRBD1. Germline V lookup: CDR1 MGHDK, CDR2 SYGVNS. V lost 2 bases and J lost 4; bases outside the gene matches: 5. The length of the CDR3 is 15 residues. CDR3 residues: CASSELLTGGETQYF. The CDR3 nucleotides read TGTGCCAGCAGTGAACTTTTGACAGGGGGAGAGACCCAGTACTTC.

This chain uses TRBV6-1 with TRBJ1-2, with a tentative D call TRBD1 (5 bases). The CDR3 consists of 15 residues. From germline, CDR1 is MNHNS and CDR2 SASEGT. Between the trimmed V and J ends, which lost 2 bases and 8 bases, there was a span of 18 bases. The CDR3 reads CASSEPGLPLGGYTF. The DNA of the CDR3 is TGTGCCAGCAGTGAACCGGGACTCCCTTTGGGGGGCTACACCTTC.

The CDR3 loop is CASSLGGKQPQHF. In DNA form, the CDR3 reads TGTGCCAGCAGTTTAGGGGGAAAACAGCCCCAGCATTTT. J is TRBJ1-5 and V is TRBV12-3 or TRBV12-4, with D uncertain. CDR3 length: 13 amino acids. Trimming stripped 1 base from V and 7 bases from J, with 8 bases between.

V usage is TRBV4-3 and J usage is TRBJ1-1; TRBD1 is a possible D gene (6 bases). The germline gives CDR1 LGHNA, CDR2 YSLEER. The CDR3 runs 14 residues. The V end was cut by 2 bases, the J end by 7 bases, with 14 bases between. The DNA for the CDR3 is TGCGCCAGCAGCCAATCCCCAGGGGTGGGTGAAGCTTTCTTT. Translating it yields CASSQSPGVGEAFF.

V is TRBV5-1 and J is TRBJ2-7; 9 nucleotides agree with TRBD2. J lost 2 bases, V lost 2 bases, and 2 bases had no gene match. Germline assignment: CDR1 SGHRS and CDR2 YFSETQ. The CDR3 covers 14 residues. CDR3 amino acids: CASSFVAGAYEQYF. The CDR3 DNA reads TGCGCCAGCAGCTTTGTAGCGGGGGCCTACGAGCAGTACTTC.

V is TRBV29-1 and J is TRBJ2-2; D tentatively reads TRBD1 or TRBD2 (5 bases each). Trimming left V 4 bases short and J 3 bases short, with 12 bases between. This CDR3 is 14 amino acids long. Per the germline V gene, CDR1 is SQVTM and CDR2 is ANQGSEA. The CDR3 spells CSVGQGGYTGELFF. In nucleotides, the CDR3 is TGCAGCGTTGGGCAGGGCGGGTACACCGGGGAGCTGTTTTTT.

The rearrangement joins TRBV7-9 to TRBJ1-5, with 7 bases identical to TRBD1. Germline loops: CDR1 SEHNR, CDR2 FQNEAQ (reference sequence). The CDR3 spans 17 residues. V shed 1 base, J shed 0 bases, and the junction held 6 bases outside the gene matches. The CDR3 region is CASSLVEGGVSNQPQHF. DNA of the CDR3: TGTGCCAGCAGCTTAGTCGAAGGGGGCGTTAGCAATCAGCCCCAGCATTTT.

The chain recombines TRBV3-1 (or the pseudogene TRBV3-2) with TRBJ2-7; unclear D gene. Germline V CDR1 and CDR2: LGHDT, YNNKEL (reference sequence). The germline V and J ends were trimmed by 1 base and 3 bases, with 7 bases remaining between them. There are 13 residues in the CDR3. CDR3 region: CASSQVDYYEQYF. In DNA form, the CDR3 reads TGTGCCAGCAGCCAAGTTGATTACTACGAGCAGTACTTC.

V and J are TRBV2 and TRBJ2-2; TRBD2 agrees at 9 bases. This CDR3 is built from 15 residues. The germline V gene encodes CDR1 SNHLY and CDR2 FYNNEI. J was trimmed by 5 bases and V by 4 bases; bases with no gene match: 5. The CDR3 DNA reads TGTGCCAGCAGTGTTAGCGGGAGTAGGACCGGGGAGCTGTTTTTT. Its translation: CASSVSGSRTGELFF.

The chain recombines TRBV10-2 with TRBJ1-2; tentatively, D is TRBD1 (5 bases). The V end lost 0 bases, the J end lost 8 bases, and 16 bases lay between the germline ends. CDR1 and CDR2 from the germline V gene are WSHSY and SAAADI. The length of the CDR3 is 15 residues. The CDR3 reads CASSESWGSLSGYTF. The CDR3 nucleotides read TGCGCCAGCAGTGAGTCTTGGGGCAGTCTGAGCGGCTACACCTTC.

CDR3 DNA: TGCAGTGCTAGTAGGGGGGCCACAGATACGCAGTATTTT. Protein product: CSASRGATDTQYF. The chain employs TRBV20-1 and TRBJ2-3, with D possibly called TRBD1 or TRBD2 (6 bases each). The germline V gene encodes CDR1 DFQATT and CDR2 SNEGSKA (reference sequence). The V gene lost 3 bases and the J gene lost 2 bases, with 9 bases spanning the gap. The CDR3 totals 13 residues.

This clone has only a few counts. The chain uses TRBV4-1 and TRBJ2-3; no clear D gene. Germline CDR1 and CDR2: MGHRA and YSYEKL. The ends were cut back, 4 bases at V and 2 bases at J, with 10 bases in the middle. The CDR3 consists of 14 residues. CDR3 amino acids: CASSPDSHTDTQYF. The CDR3 DNA follows: TGCGCCAGCAGCCCAGACTCCCACACAGATACGCAGTATTTT.

This CDR3 is CASSFRPKMGTGTDTQYF. Here the CDR3 DNA reads TGTGCCAGCAGTTTCAGACCTAAGATGGGGACTGGGACAGATACGCAGTATTTT. The rearrangement joins TRBV28 to TRBJ2-3, with D possibly being TRBD2 (6 bases). V was trimmed by 3 bases and J by 3 bases, leaving 22 bases between them. Per the germline V gene, CDR1 is MDHEN and CDR2 is SYDVKM. The CDR3 sequence is 18 residues long. Supplemented by reference TRBV28 and TRBJ2-3, the full variable domain reads DVKVTQSSRYLVKRTGEKVFLECVQDMDHENMFWYRQDPGLGLRLIYFSYDVKMKEKGDIPEGYSVSREKKERFSLILESASTNQTSMYLCASSFRPKMGTGTDTQYFGPGTRLTVL.

J is TRBJ1-1 and V is TRBV5-1, with D possibly matching TRBD1 (6 bases). Looked up from germline, CDR1 is SGHRS and CDR2 is YFSETQ. The V end lost 4 bases, the J end lost 2 bases, and 15 bases lay between the germline ends. The CDR3 runs to 15 residues. CDR3 protein: CASSPLTGSNTEAFF. CDR3 DNA: TGCGCCAGCAGCCCCTTGACAGGATCAAACACTGAAGCTTTCTTT.

This chain links TRBV5-1 with TRBJ1-4, with a tentative D call TRBD1 (5 bases). CDR1 and CDR2 from the germline V gene are SGHRS and YFSETQ. This CDR3 is built from 14 residues. V dropped 3 bases and J dropped 4 bases, with 10 bases sitting between them. DNA of the CDR3: TGCGCCAGCAGCTGGGACGGTCTTAATGAAAAACTGTTTTTT. Protein sequence: CASSWDGLNEKLFF.

This clone came up once. The chain is built from TRBV10-2 and TRBJ1-3, with 7 bases fitting TRBD1. This CDR3 has 14 residues. Germline values: CDR1 WSHSY, CDR2 SAAADI. With 6 bases clipped from V and 0 bases from J, the junction kept 2 bases outside the gene matches. CDR3 bases: TGCGCCAGCAGGACAGGGAGCTCTGGAAACACCATATATTTT. Translating gives CASRTGSSGNTIYF.